This TCR beta chain appears in the sequencing data of a study of Graves' ophthalmopathy and Graves' hyperthyroidism. Other autoimmune disease, uncontrolled infection, pregnancy and lactation led to exclusion. Study results and limitations: Blood samples also showed most expanded thyroid clonotypes exceeding 0.001 frequency.

The authors amplified TCR beta CDR3 regions, and they did so from RNA transcripts for repertoire sequencing. First-round RT-PCR used HTBI primers; second-round multiplex PCR followed. From the multiplex PCR reads, TCRdb called clonotypes with MiXCR, one entry per CDR3 protein. The sample contains 400,000 to 450,000 distinct CDR3 sequences, roughly 21% of which appear only once. The CDR3 spans 13 residues. The V end lost 4 bases, the J end lost 2 bases, and 9 bases lay between the germline ends. A remark on this clonotype: Its antigen is still unknown.

This clonotype was obtained from a woman aged 18-29 years with stable Graves' hyperthyroidism. Material: peripheral blood. The rearrangement uses TRBV12-3 or TRBV12-4 and TRBJ2-7, with D unclear. The chain's CDR3 is CASSYFGAYEQYF. CDR3 bases: TGTGCCAGCAGTTACTTTGGGGCCTACGAGCAGTACTTC.